This T cell receptor (beta chain) was sequenced during a study of human T cells and chemical hapten exposure. Study details: Diphenylcyclopropenone was applied weekly to patients' scalps across the roughly 25-week study. The patch tests put 0.01% DPC on the skin of the upper back and were read 6 days later.

Points from the study as a whole: Expanded TCRs made up significantly more big CDR3 similarity clusters than controls did.

Regarding time point: pre-sensitization, week 0. As for treatment: therapeutic diphenylcyclopropenone sensitization with weekly scalp DPC. Sequencing started from total RNA isolated from unfractionated whole blood. Turning to this clonotype: Its antigen remains unidentified.

The library attached unique molecular identifiers to individual cDNA molecules. TCRdb itself ran the RACE reads through MiXCR, one entry per CDR3 protein. The sample yields tens of thousands of distinct CDR3 sequences, approximately 10% seen once. The CDR3 runs to 16 residues. Trimming pared 0 bases from V and 7 bases from J, leaving 16 bases between. CDR1 and CDR2 from the germline V gene are SGHTA and FQGNSA. The TCR was taken from a woman younger than 45 with alopecia areata. Some clones in this sample may be carry-over from other donors' samples. Here the sequenced sample was whole blood, taken in connection with sensitization to the hapten diphenylcyclopropenone (DPC). The chain links TRBV7-2 to TRBJ2-1, with a possible D match to TRBD1 (5 bases). In DNA form, the CDR3 reads TGTGCCAGCAGCTTAGCGCGTAGGGGTGCCCTGAATGAGCAGTTCTTC. Translated, it gives CASSLARRGALNEQFF.